The 25 T cell receptor beta chains given below trace back to one sample, sequenced in a study of shared clonotypes between healthy human individuals. Produced via immunoSEQ multiplex PCR; TCRdb's table is partial and in-frame only. Among some 2,100,000 clones listed, 95% were seen once. Sequenced: naive CD4+ T cells sorted from blood. Subset in this sample: CD45RA+ positively selected. The receptors shown here come from a young man in good health.

The genes are TRBV6-5 and TRBJ1-6; TRBD1 matches at 9 bases. The germline gives CDR1 MNHEY, CDR2 SVGAGI. This CDR3 region has 16 residues. Trimming cost V 4 bases and J 7 bases; bases outside gene matches: 8. The CDR3: CASSSLQGARNSPLHF. In DNA form, the CDR3 reads TGTGCCAGCAGTTCTCTACAGGGGGCAAGAAATTCACCCCTCCACTTT.

This chain's CDR3 is CANLPDNNKGNSPLHF. DNA for the CDR3: TGTGCCAACCTCCCGGACAATAATAAGGGTAATTCACCCCTCCACTTT. V and J are TRBV27 and TRBJ1-6; weak D call: TRBD1 (5 bases). Germline CDR1 reads MNHEY; CDR2 reads SMNVEV (reference sequence). With 10 bases removed from V and 6 bases from J, the gap between germline ends came to 22 bases. This CDR3 comprises 16 residues.

The gene calls are TRBV5-4 and TRBJ2-5, with D perhaps matching TRBD1 or TRBD2 (5 bases each). This CDR3 comprises 13 residues. Germline lookup yields CDR1 SGHNT and CDR2 YYREEE (reference sequence). Trimming cost V 2 bases and J 8 bases, with 13 bases left between them. CDR3 DNA: TGTGCCAGCAGCTTCTCTGGGGACGGAACCCAGTACTTC. It specifies CASSFSGDGTQYF.

In its sample, this clone was seen a few times. This chain joins TRBV19 and TRBJ2-6, with unresolved D. This CDR3 is 15 amino acids long. The V end was cut by 6 bases, the J end by 0 bases, with 9 bases between. Germline V gene lookup returns CDR1 LNHDA and CDR2 SQIVND (reference sequence). The CDR3 sequence: CASSTPYSGANVLTF. DNA of the CDR3: TGTGCCAGTAGCACCCCTTACTCTGGGGCCAACGTCCTGACTTTC.

V usage is TRBV2 and J usage is TRBJ2-5; the match to TRBD2 covers 15 bases. From germline, CDR1 is SNHLY and CDR2 FYNNEI. The CDR3 spans 17 residues. Trimming removed 5 bases from V and 2 bases from J; junction bases left unmatched: 6. This CDR3 is CASSSGTSGGLQETQYF. The CDR3 DNA follows: TGTGCCAGCAGTTCCGGGACTAGCGGGGGGCTGCAAGAGACCCAGTACTTC.

Points on this clone: Other nucleotide sequences in the sample specify the same CDR3. The genes are TRBV19 and TRBJ1-5; no clear D. This CDR3 spans 14 amino acids. V shed 1 base and J shed 1 base, with 5 bases lying between them. CDR1 LNHDA and CDR2 SQIVND come from the germline V gene (reference sequence). The CDR3 nucleotides read TGTGCCAGTAGTATAGGCGGAAGCAATCAGCCCCAGCATTTT. Encoded protein: CASSIGGSNQPQHF.

The chain uses TRBV19 and TRBJ1-1; no definite D call. The CDR3 extends over 13 amino acids. Per the germline V gene, CDR1 is LNHDA and CDR2 is SQIVND (reference sequence). V dropped 5 bases and J dropped 0 bases, with 7 bases sitting between them. The CDR3 nucleotides read TGTGCCAGTAGTCCCCAGATGAACACTGAAGCTTTCTTT. Encoded protein: CASSPQMNTEAFF.

This rearrangement joins TRBV6-5 to TRBJ2-7; 8 bases line up with TRBD1. Germline CDR1 MNHEY, CDR2 SVGAGI. The trim removed 7 bases at V and 6 bases at J, leaving 8 bases unmatched. The CDR3 sequence is 13 residues long. CDR3 region: CASKPQGAREQYF. In DNA, the CDR3 is TGTGCCAGCAAACCCCAGGGGGCCCGCGAGCAGTACTTC.

The chain employs TRBV5-1 and TRBJ2-3; the D is unclear. V shed 0 bases and J shed 8 bases, with 4 bases lying between them. The CDR3 extends over 11 amino acids. Germline V gives CDR1 SGHRS, CDR2 YFSETQ. The CDR3 here is CASSLDGTQYF. The DNA for the CDR3 is TGCGCCAGCAGCTTGGACGGTACGCAGTATTTT.

The chain links TRBV18 to TRBJ2-7, with 13 bases lining up with TRBD2. This CDR3 is built from 17 residues. Trimming took 3 bases from V and 4 from J; bases not matched to a gene: 9. CDR1 and CDR2 from the germline V gene are KGHSH and LQKENI. The CDR3 DNA sequence: TGTGCCAGCTCACCCCGACGGACTAGCGGGAGTATGTACGAGCAGTACTTC. This encodes CASSPRRTSGSMYEQYF.

Details on this clone: Distinct nucleotide sequences in the sample also encode this CDR3. The V gene is TRBV18, the J gene TRBJ2-7; D may be TRBD2 (5 bases). Between the trimmed V and J ends, which lost 6 bases and 4 bases, there was a span of 13 bases. The CDR3 sequence is 13 residues long. In germline, CDR1 is KGHSH, CDR2 LQKENI. The CDR3: CASSPGSGYEQYF. Here the CDR3 DNA reads TGTGCCAGCTCCCCCGGTTCGGGGTACGAGCAGTACTTC.

Turning to this clone: Within the sample, other DNA sequences also encode this same CDR3. The V and J genes are TRBV7-2 and TRBJ2-3; no reliable D call. Per germline, CDR1 SGHTA and CDR2 FQGNSA. With 3 bases removed from V and 5 bases from J, the gap between germline ends came to 6 bases. This CDR3 is built from 12 residues. The CDR3 loop is CASSFAGDTQYF. The CDR3 DNA reads TGTGCCAGCAGCTTTGCCGGAGATACGCAGTATTTT. The variable domain in full, with the rest retrieved from reference TRBV7-2 and TRBJ2-3, is GAGVSQSPSNKVTEKGKDVELRCDPISGHTALYWYRQSLGQGLEFLIYFQGNSAPDKSGLPSDRFSAERTGGSVSTLTIQRTQQEDSAVYLCASSFAGDTQYFGPGTRLTVL.

This clone was found a few times. The chain is built from TRBV5-1 and TRBJ2-3; perhaps TRBD2 as D (5 bases). The CDR3 length is 15 residues. Germline values: CDR1 SGHRS, CDR2 YFSETQ. The V gene lost 0 bases and the J gene lost 4 bases, with 12 bases spanning the gap. The CDR3 is CASSLAGSKADTQYF. The CDR3 DNA sequence: TGCGCCAGCAGCTTGGCGGGGAGCAAGGCAGATACGCAGTATTTT.

The rearrangement uses TRBV5-4 and TRBJ1-4; TRBD1 aligns across 9 bases. The V and J ends lost 0 bases and 3 bases, in that order; junction bases with no gene match: 3. The CDR3 is 16 amino acids. Germline V CDR1 and CDR2: SGHNT, YYREEE (reference sequence). CDR3 in DNA: TGTGCCAGCAGCTTGGGGACAGGGGTGGCTAATGAAAAACTGTTTTTT. Translated, it gives CASSLGTGVANEKLFF.

The CDR3 DNA follows: TGTGCCAGCAGCGTAGATCAGGGGGGCACTGAAGCTTTCTTT. Its protein is CASSVDQGGTEAFF. The chain has TRBV9 and TRBJ1-1; 7 bases line up with TRBD1. Unmatched junction bases numbered 3, after V lost 0 bases and J lost 4 bases. The germline CDR1 and CDR2 sequences are SGDLS and YYNGEE. CDR3 length: 14 amino acids.

The rearrangement uses TRBV27 and TRBJ2-7; D remains ambiguous. There are 12 residues in the CDR3. CDR1 and CDR2 from the germline V gene are MNHEY and SMNVEV (reference sequence). V lost 6 bases, J lost 9 bases, and 15 bases lay in between. The CDR3 nucleotides are TGTGCCAGCAGCAGCCCTCTCGGATGGCAGTACTTC. Amino acids: CASSSPLGWQYF.

The CDR3 here is CASSFQGSGTDTQYF. The CDR3, as DNA: TGTGCCAGCAGCTTCCAGGGCTCGGGCACAGATACGCAGTATTTT. The chain uses TRBV5-4 and TRBJ2-3; weak D call: TRBD1 (5 bases). Germline CDR1 is SGHNT and CDR2 is YYREEE (reference sequence). V lost 2 bases, J lost 1 base, and 11 bases lay in between. The CDR3 totals 15 residues. The variable domain in full, with the rest retrieved from reference TRBV5-4 and TRBJ2-3, is ETGVTQSPTHLIKTRGQQVTLRCSSQSGHNTVSWYQQALGQGPQFIFQYYREEENGRGNFPPRFSGLQFPNYSSELNVNALELDDSALYLCASSFQGSGTDTQYFGPGTRLTVL.

This chain uses TRBV30 with TRBJ1-3, with TRBD1 matching 9 bases. V shed 2 bases and J 8 bases; nucleotides not matched to a gene: 4. Germline V gene lookup returns CDR1 GTSNPN and CDR2 SVGIG (reference sequence). The CDR3 runs 13 residues. CDR3 sequence reads: CAWSKQGADTIYF. For the CDR3, the DNA is TGTGCCTGGAGTAAACAGGGGGCAGACACCATATATTTT.

The chain carries TRBV9 and TRBJ1-1; no clear D gene. Trimming cost V 4 bases and J 2 bases, with 15 bases left between them. The CDR3 covers 15 residues. Per germline, CDR1 SGDLS and CDR2 YYNGEE. As DNA, the CDR3 is TGTGCCAGCAGCTCCGGACGGGAGGGAAACACTGAAGCTTTCTTT. Encoded protein: CASSSGREGNTEAFF.

The chain couples TRBV5-1 to TRBJ1-5, with a possible D match to TRBD1 (5 bases). The CDR3 has 14 residues. Per germline, CDR1 SGHRS and CDR2 YFSETQ. V gave up 0 bases and J gave up 6 bases, with 10 bases separating them. CDR3 amino acids: CASSLEAGSQPQHF. The CDR3 DNA sequence: TGCGCCAGCAGCTTGGAAGCAGGGAGTCAGCCCCAGCATTTT.

The V call is TRBV27, the J call TRBJ2-1; TRBD2 agrees at 12 bases. Germline CDR1 MNHEY, CDR2 SMNVEV (reference sequence). The CDR3 runs 17 residues. The junction had 17 bases not matched to a gene; V was cut back by 10 bases and J by 7 bases. The CDR3: CATKRLAGGPGRNEQFF. The CDR3 DNA is TGTGCCACCAAGCGGCTAGCGGGAGGGCCGGGTAGGAATGAGCAGTTCTTC.

With regard to this clone: Other DNA sequences of this sample code for an identical CDR3. V is TRBV30 and J is TRBJ2-7, with 8 bases lining up with TRBD1. The germline V gene encodes CDR1 GTSNPN and CDR2 SVGIG (reference sequence). There are 12 residues in the CDR3. J was trimmed by 3 bases and V by 5 bases; bases with no gene match: 3. CDR3 nucleotides: TGTGCCTGGGGTACAGGGGGCTACGAGCAGTACTTC. It encodes CAWGTGGYEQYF.

The gene calls are TRBV19 and TRBJ2-3, with D hard to call. The length of the CDR3 is 11 residues. Trimming shortened V by 5 bases and J by 5 bases, and 5 bases separated the two germline ends. Germline V gene data show CDR1 as LNHDA and CDR2 as SQIVND (reference sequence). The CDR3 region has the DNA TGTGCCAGTAGTTGGGGAGATACGCAGTATTTT. Amino acid sequence: CASSWGDTQYF.

The CDR3 spells CASSLAYLPGSSSEKLFF. DNA for the CDR3: TGTGCCAGCAGCTTAGCGTACCTCCCAGGGTCTAGTTCGGAAAAACTGTTTTTT. V gene TRBV7-9 combines with J gene TRBJ1-4; D is perhaps TRBD1 (5 bases). Germline V gene sequence: CDR1 SEHNR, CDR2 FQNEAQ (reference sequence). CDR3 length equals 18 residues. V lost 0 bases and J 8 bases, leaving 22 bases between the germline ends. Full variable domain (missing parts from reference TRBV7-9 and TRBJ1-4): DTGVSQNPRHKITKRGQNVTFRCDPISEHNRLYWYRQTLGQGPEFLTYFQNEAQLEKSRLLSDRFSAERPKGSFSTLEIQRTEQGDSAMYLCASSLAYLPGSSSEKLFFGSGTQLSVL.

This clone was detected once. The chain employs TRBV6-6 and TRBJ2-7; D perhaps matches TRBD1 (5 bases). The CDR3 has 13 amino acids. Germline V gives CDR1 MNHNY, CDR2 SVGAGI (reference sequence). The germline V and J ends were trimmed by 2 bases and 6 bases, with 11 bases remaining between them. Here the CDR3 reads CASSYQGVGEQYF. The CDR3 DNA follows: TGTGCCAGCAGTTACCAGGGCGTGGGCGAGCAGTACTTC.